This TCR beta chain was captured in a study of cytomegalovirus exposure and HLA in healthy donors. This CDR3 is 17 amino acids long. V was pared by 9 bases and J by 3 bases, with 18 bases of the junction left unmatched. Vbeta (60) and Jbeta (13) primers were used in the PCR. Using immunoSEQ multiplex PCR, the repertoire was profiled, and TCRdb retains in-frame clones only, with some absent. The sample lists fewer than 200,000 clones; roughly 79% were seen once. Source material: PBMCs. The origin of this receptor is a woman aged 18-29 years in good health and CMV-seropositive. V usage is TRBV23-1 and J usage is TRBJ2-3, with TRBD2 identical over 7 bases. TRBV23-1 is identified as an open reading frame with a role that is uncertain. The CDR3, as DNA: TGCGCCAGTACTCAAAAAGTTGGTACTAGCGAGACAGATACGCAGTATTTT. This codes for CASTQKVGTSETDTQYF.